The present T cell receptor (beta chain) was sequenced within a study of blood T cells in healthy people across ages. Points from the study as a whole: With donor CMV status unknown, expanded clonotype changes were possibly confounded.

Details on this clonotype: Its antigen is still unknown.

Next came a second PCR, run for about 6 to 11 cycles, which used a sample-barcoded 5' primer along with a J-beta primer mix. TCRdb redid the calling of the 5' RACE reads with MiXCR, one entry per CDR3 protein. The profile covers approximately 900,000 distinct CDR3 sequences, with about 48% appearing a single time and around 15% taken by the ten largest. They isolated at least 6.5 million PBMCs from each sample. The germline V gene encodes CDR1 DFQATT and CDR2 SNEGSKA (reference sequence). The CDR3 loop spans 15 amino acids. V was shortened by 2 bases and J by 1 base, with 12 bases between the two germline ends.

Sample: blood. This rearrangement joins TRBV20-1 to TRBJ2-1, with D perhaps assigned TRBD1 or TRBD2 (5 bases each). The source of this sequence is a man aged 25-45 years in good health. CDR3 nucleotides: TGCAGTGCTAGATCCGGGGACGGGTCCTACAATGAGCAGTTCTTC. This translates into CSARSGDGSYNEQFF.